What follows is one T cell receptor (beta chain) and its context. Its specificity is not known. This sample stems from a study of somatic mutations in cytotoxic T cells in rheumatoid arthritis. Study conclusions and caveats: With 60 or so patients examined, roughly eight had a largest CD8+ clone exceeding 20% of CD8+ cells.

This table comes from immunoSEQ multiplex PCR, and its TCRdb copy is limited to in-frame clones, with some not included. The data show some 14,000 clones, 65% to 80% seen once. The sample taken for sequencing was CD8+ T cells sorted from blood. The sequence came from an adult with rheumatoid arthritis.

DNA for the CDR3: TGTGCCATCAGTGGCTCGACAGGGGGCTCCTACAATGAGCAGTTCTTC. Protein sequence: CAISGSTGGSYNEQFF. The rearrangement joins TRBV10-3 to TRBJ2-1; 9 bases map to TRBD1. This CDR3 region has 16 residues. Germline assignment: CDR1 ENHRY and CDR2 SYGVKD. J lost 0 bases, V lost 4 bases, and 4 bases had no gene match.